A single sample is the source of the 10 T cell receptor beta chains below, sequenced in a study of blood T cell repertoires in COVID-19. Sequencing was performed with immunoSEQ multiplex PCR; in TCRdb, only in-frame clones are kept and a portion is missing. The repertoire has over 150,000 clones, more than 85% of them found once; the top ten carry under 0.65%. Sequenced sample: peripheral blood. Receptors were obtained from a man between 60 and 75 years old with COVID-19, enrolled during active disease.

This chain joins TRBV7-2 and TRBJ2-3, with D tentatively TRBD1 (5 bases). This CDR3 spans 13 amino acids. The ends were cut back, 4 bases at V and 7 bases at J, with 12 bases in the middle. The germline gives CDR1 SGHTA, CDR2 FQGNSA. The chain's CDR3 is CASSSTEAYTQYF. CDR3 nucleotides: TGTGCCAGCAGCTCGACAGAGGCGTATACGCAGTATTTT.

The chain recombines TRBV19 with TRBJ2-7; possibly TRBD2 for D (5 bases). The V end was cut by 2 bases, the J end by 4 bases, with 12 bases between. The CDR3 loop spans 14 amino acids. Germline CDR1 is LNHDA and CDR2 is SQIVND (reference sequence). The CDR3 is CASSIRGRRYEQYF. The CDR3 coding sequence is TGTGCCAGTAGTATACGCGGCAGGAGGTACGAGCAGTACTTC.

DNA of the CDR3: TGCGCCAGCAGCCAAGTGGGGCTAAACCAAGAGACCCAGTACTTC. It encodes CASSQVGLNQETQYF. J is TRBJ2-5 and V is TRBV4-1; weak D call: TRBD1 (5 bases). Looked up from germline, CDR1 is MGHRA and CDR2 is YSYEKL. V lost 1 base and J lost 0, with 9 bases in between. The CDR3 runs 15 residues.

The chain joins TRBV10-1 to TRBJ1-5; D is perhaps TRBD1 (5 bases). Per the germline V gene, CDR1 is WNHNN and CDR2 is SYGVQD (reference sequence). Between the trimmed V and J ends, which lost 4 bases and 0 bases, there was a span of 19 bases. The CDR3 length is 18 residues. For the CDR3, the DNA is TGCGCCAGCAGTGCCAAGGGGCCCAAGTTTTATAGCAATCAGCCCCAGCATTTT. It yields the protein CASSAKGPKFYSNQPQHF.

This chain connects TRBV7-2 to TRBJ2-5; 11 bases align to TRBD2. The V segment lost 5 bases and the J segment 2 bases; nucleotides outside the gene matches: 4. The CDR3 is 15 residues long. Germline CDR1 is SGHTA and CDR2 is FQGNSA. Here the CDR3 DNA reads TGTGCCAGCAGCAGACTAGCGGGGAGACAAGAGACCCAGTACTTC. Its translation: CASSRLAGRQETQYF. Full variable domain (outside the CDR3, taken from reference TRBV7-2 and TRBJ2-5): GAGVSQSPSNKVTEKGKDVELRCDPISGHTALYWYRQSLGQGLEFLIYFQGNSAPDKSGLPSDRFSAERTGGSVSTLTIQRTQQEDSAVYLCASSRLAGRQETQYFGPGTRLLVL.

The chain uses TRBV27 and TRBJ2-3, with 7 nucleotides matching TRBD1. Germline assignment: CDR1 MNHEY and CDR2 SMNVEV (reference sequence). With 6 bases clipped from V and 5 bases from J, the junction kept 2 bases outside the gene matches. CDR3 length: 12 amino acids. Here the CDR3 reads CASRDRRDTQYF. The CDR3 DNA sequence: TGTGCCAGCAGGGACAGGAGAGATACGCAGTATTTT.

The chain couples TRBV7-9 to TRBJ2-1; no firm D call. Germline assignment: CDR1 SEHNR and CDR2 FQNEAQ (reference sequence). The CDR3 spans 11 residues. Between the trimmed V and J ends, which lost 2 bases and 7 bases, there was a span of 3 bases. CDR3 in amino acids: CASSLRNEQFF. DNA of the CDR3: TGTGCCAGCAGCTTACGGAATGAGCAGTTCTTC.

This clone turned up a few times. The V gene is TRBV2, the J gene TRBJ2-2, with 12 bases lining up with TRBD2. J gave up 4 bases and V 7 bases, and 7 bases lay outside the gene matches. Germline CDR1 SNHLY, CDR2 FYNNEI. There are 16 residues in the CDR3. Here the CDR3 DNA reads TGTGCCAGCACTCTAGCGGGAGGGCCGAGCACCGGGGAGCTGTTTTTT. It codes for CASTLAGGPSTGELFF.

This clone showed up just once. The CDR3 nucleotides are TGTGCCAGCACCCCGGAGGCCGGGGTTAACACTGAAGCTTTCTTT. Protein sequence: CASTPEAGVNTEAFF. The chain has TRBV2 and TRBJ1-1; D ambiguous. Per the germline V gene, CDR1 is SNHLY and CDR2 is FYNNEI. V was pared by 7 bases and J by 2 bases, with 17 bases between. The CDR3 extends over 15 amino acids.

The V gene is TRBV2, the J gene TRBJ2-7; no reliable D call. The CDR3 length is 13 residues. The V gene lost 0 bases and the J gene lost 3 bases, with 6 bases spanning the gap. Germline V lookup: CDR1 SNHLY, CDR2 FYNNEI. The CDR3 nucleotides are TGTGCCAGCAGTGAAGCTGCAGGCTACGAGCAGTACTTC. Translation: CASSEAAGYEQYF.